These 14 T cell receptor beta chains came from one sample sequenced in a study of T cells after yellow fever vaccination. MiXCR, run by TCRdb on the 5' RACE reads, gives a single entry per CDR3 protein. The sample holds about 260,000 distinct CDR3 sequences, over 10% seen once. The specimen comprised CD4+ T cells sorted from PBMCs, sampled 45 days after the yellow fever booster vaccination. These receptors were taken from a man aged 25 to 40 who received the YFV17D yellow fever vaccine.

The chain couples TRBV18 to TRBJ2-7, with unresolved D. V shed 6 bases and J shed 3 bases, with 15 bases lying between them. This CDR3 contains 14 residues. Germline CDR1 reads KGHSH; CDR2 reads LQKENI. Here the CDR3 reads CASSQSSENYEQYF. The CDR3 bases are TGTGCCAGCTCCCAATCGAGCGAGAACTACGAGCAGTACTTC.

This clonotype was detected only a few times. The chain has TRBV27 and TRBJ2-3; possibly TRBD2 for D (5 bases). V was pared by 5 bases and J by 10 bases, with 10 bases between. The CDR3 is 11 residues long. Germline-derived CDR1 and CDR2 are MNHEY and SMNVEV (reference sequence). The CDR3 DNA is TGTGCCAGCAGTACCGCCGGGGCGCAGTATTTT. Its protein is CASSTAGAQYF.

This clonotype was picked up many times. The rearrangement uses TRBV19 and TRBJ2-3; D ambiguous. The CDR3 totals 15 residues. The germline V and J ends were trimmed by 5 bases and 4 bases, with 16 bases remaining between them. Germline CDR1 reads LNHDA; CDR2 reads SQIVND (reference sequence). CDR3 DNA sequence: TGTGCCAGTAGTCGGACCAAAAGTTGGGCAGATACGCAGTATTTT. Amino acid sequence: CASSRTKSWADTQYF.

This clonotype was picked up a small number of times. CDR3 in amino acids: CSGGGSQETQYF. As DNA, the CDR3 is TGCAGTGGCGGCGGGAGTCAAGAGACCCAGTACTTC. The V and J genes are TRBV20-1 and TRBJ2-5; 7 nucleotides agree with TRBD2. The CDR3 has 12 amino acids. The germline CDR1 and CDR2 sequences are DFQATT and SNEGSKA (reference sequence). The junction had 4 bases not matched to a gene; V was cut back by 7 bases and J by 2 bases.

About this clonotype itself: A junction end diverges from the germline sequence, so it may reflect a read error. This CDR3 is CSALAGVKNIQNF. CDR3 nucleotide sequence: TGCAGTGCTTTAGCGGGAGTTAAAAACATTCAGAACTTC. The J gene is TRBJ2-4, the V gene TRBV20-1; TRBD2 matches at 9 bases. Germline V gene lookup returns CDR1 DFQATT and CDR2 SNEGSKA (reference sequence). CDR3 length: 13 residues.

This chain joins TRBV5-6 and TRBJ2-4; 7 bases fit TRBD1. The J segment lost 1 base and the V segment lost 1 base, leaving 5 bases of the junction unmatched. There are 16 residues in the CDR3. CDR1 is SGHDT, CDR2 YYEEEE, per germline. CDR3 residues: CASSLFRGLAKNIQYF. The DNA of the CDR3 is TGTGCCAGCAGCTTGTTTAGGGGGCTGGCCAAAAACATTCAGTACTTC.

The CDR3 here is CTPGHTYGYTF. In nucleotides, the CDR3 is TGCACTCCGGGACATACGTATGGCTACACCTTC. This rearrangement joins TRBV20-1 to TRBJ1-2; TRBD1 might be the D (6 bases). The germline V gene encodes CDR1 DFQATT and CDR2 SNEGSKA (reference sequence). There are 11 residues in the CDR3.

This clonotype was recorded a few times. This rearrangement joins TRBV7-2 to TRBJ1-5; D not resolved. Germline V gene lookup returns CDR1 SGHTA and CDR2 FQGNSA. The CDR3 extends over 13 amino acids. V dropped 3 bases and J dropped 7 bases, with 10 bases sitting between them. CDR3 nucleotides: TGTGCCAGCAGCTTTTTTGCGAGACAGCCCCAGCATTTT. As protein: CASSFFARQPQHF.

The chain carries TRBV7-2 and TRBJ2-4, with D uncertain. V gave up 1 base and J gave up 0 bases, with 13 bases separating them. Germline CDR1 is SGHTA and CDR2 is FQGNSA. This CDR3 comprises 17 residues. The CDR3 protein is CASSLGRPMIAKNIQYF. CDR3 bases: TGTGCCAGCAGCTTAGGTAGACCTATGATAGCCAAAAACATTCAGTACTTC.

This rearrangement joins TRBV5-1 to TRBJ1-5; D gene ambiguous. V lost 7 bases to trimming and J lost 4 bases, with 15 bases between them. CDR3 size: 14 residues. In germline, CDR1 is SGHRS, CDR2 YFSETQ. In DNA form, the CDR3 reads TGCGCCAGCGGTAGGACCGACGTTAATCAGCCCCAGCATTTT. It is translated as CASGRTDVNQPQHF.

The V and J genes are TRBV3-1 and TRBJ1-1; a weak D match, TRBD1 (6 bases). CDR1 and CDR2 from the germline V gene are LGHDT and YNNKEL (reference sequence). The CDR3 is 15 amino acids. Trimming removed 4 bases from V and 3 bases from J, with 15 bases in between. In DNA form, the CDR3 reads TGTGCCAGCAGCCCCACATGGACAGCCGACACTGAAGCTTTCTTT. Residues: CASSPTWTADTEAFF.

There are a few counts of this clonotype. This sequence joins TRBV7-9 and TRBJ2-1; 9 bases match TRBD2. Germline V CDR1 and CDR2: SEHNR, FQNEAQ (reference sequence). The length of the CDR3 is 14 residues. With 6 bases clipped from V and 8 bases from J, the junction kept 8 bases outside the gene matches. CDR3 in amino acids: CASSYSGSPHEQFF. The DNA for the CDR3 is TGTGCCAGCAGTTATAGCGGGAGCCCCCATGAGCAGTTCTTC.

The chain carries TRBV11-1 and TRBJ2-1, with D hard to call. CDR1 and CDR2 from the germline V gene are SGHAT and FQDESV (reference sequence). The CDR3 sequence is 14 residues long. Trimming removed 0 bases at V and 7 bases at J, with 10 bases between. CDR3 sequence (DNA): TGTGCCAGCAGCTTAGCTCGGTCCCAGAATGAGCAGTTCTTC. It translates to CASSLARSQNEQFF. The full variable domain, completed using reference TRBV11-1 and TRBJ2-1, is EAEVAQSPRYKITEKSQAVAFWCDPISGHATLYWYRQILGQGPELLVQFQDESVVDDSQLPKDRFSAERLKGVDSTLKIQPAELGDSAMYLCASSLARSQNEQFFGPGTRLTVL.

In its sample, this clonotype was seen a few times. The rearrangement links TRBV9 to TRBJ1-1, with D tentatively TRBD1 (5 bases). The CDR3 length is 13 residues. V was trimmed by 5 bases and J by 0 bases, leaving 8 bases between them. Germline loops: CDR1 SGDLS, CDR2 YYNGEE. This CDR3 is CASRAGLNTEAFF. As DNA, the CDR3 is TGTGCCAGCAGAGCAGGGTTGAACACTGAAGCTTTCTTT. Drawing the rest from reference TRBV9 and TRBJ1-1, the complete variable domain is DSGVTQTPKHLITATGQRVTLRCSPRSGDLSVYWYQQSLDQGLQFLIQYYNGEERAKGNILERFSAQQFPDLHSELNLSSLELGDSALYFCASRAGLNTEAFFGQGTRLTVV.